The 27 T cell receptor beta chains below come from one sample, sequenced in a study of T cell repertoires in cytomegalovirus infection. TCRdb used MiXCR to reprocess the reads, holding one entry per CDR3 protein. The sample lists almost 300,000 distinct CDR3 sequences; 9.6% were seen once. The specimen was PBMCs. These receptors were obtained from a human donor in good health (CMV status not recorded). Some clones in this sample may be carry-over from other donors' samples.

V and J are TRBV20-1 and TRBJ2-5; tentatively, D is TRBD1 or TRBD2 (5 bases each). The CDR3 extends over 13 amino acids. The germline V gene has CDR1 DFQATT and CDR2 SNEGSKA (reference sequence). Trimming stripped 6 bases from V and 4 bases from J, with 15 bases between. The CDR3 DNA reads TGCAGTGCCAACTATGGGGGAAGAGAGACCCAGTACTTC. Amino acids: CSANYGGRETQYF.

This clonotype was observed at least ten times. J is TRBJ2-1 and V is TRBV7-2, with 10 nucleotides matching TRBD1. This CDR3 spans 15 amino acids. J lost 4 bases, V lost 4 bases, and 4 bases had no gene match. Germline V gene sequence: CDR1 SGHTA, CDR2 FQGNSA. DNA of the CDR3: TGTGCCAGCAGCTACCCGGGACAGGGGTACAATGAGCAGTTCTTC. Protein product: CASSYPGQGYNEQFF.

This clonotype was seen a few times. This chain uses TRBV2 with TRBJ2-7; possibly TRBD1 for D (7 bases). V was shortened by 4 bases and J by 3 bases, with 13 bases between the two germline ends. The CDR3 length is 14 residues. The V gene's germline CDR1 is SNHLY and CDR2 FYNNEI. DNA of the CDR3: TGTGCCAGCAGTGTTACCCAGGGGGGCTACGAGCAGTACGTC. It encodes CASSVTQGGYEQYV.

The genes are TRBV14 and TRBJ2-5; possibly TRBD1 or TRBD2 for D (5 bases each). Germline loops: CDR1 SGHDN, CDR2 FVKESK. The length of the CDR3 is 11 residues. The V and J ends lost 1 base and 9 bases respectively, with 6 bases between them. CDR3 sequence: CASSQAGPQYF. The DNA of the CDR3 is TGTGCCAGCAGCCAAGCGGGGCCCCAGTACTTC.

There are many counts of this clonotype. This chain uses TRBV7-2 with TRBJ1-4; D uncertain. The CDR3 length is 15 residues. The germline V gene encodes CDR1 SGHTA and CDR2 FQGNSA. Deletions cut 5 bases from V and 4 bases from J, with 14 bases between. The CDR3 DNA reads TGTGCCAGCAGCGCCCGACCGGGTCGTAATGAAAAACTGTTTTTT. Translated, it gives CASSARPGRNEKLFF. The entire variable domain, with the rest obtained from reference TRBV7-2 and TRBJ1-4, is as follows: GAGVSQSPSNKVTEKGKDVELRCDPISGHTALYWYRQSLGQGLEFLIYFQGNSAPDKSGLPSDRFSAERTGGSVSTLTIQRTQQEDSAVYLCASSARPGRNEKLFFGSGTQLSVL.

This clonotype was observed many times. This chain links TRBV7-2 with TRBJ2-1; 16 bases fit TRBD2. The V gene's germline CDR1 is SGHTA and CDR2 FQGNSA. The CDR3 runs to 16 residues. The trim removed 4 bases at V and 10 bases at J, leaving 7 bases unmatched. The CDR3 region is CASSSGTSGGAGEQFF. Written as DNA, the CDR3 is TGTGCCAGCAGCTCCGGGACTAGCGGGGGGGCCGGGGAGCAGTTCTTC.

This clonotype was detected many times. The chain carries TRBV7-9 and TRBJ2-7; 7 bases fit TRBD1. The J segment lost 3 bases and the V segment lost 5 bases, leaving 7 bases of the junction unmatched. The CDR3 loop spans 14 amino acids. The germline CDR1 and CDR2 sequences are SEHNR and FQNEAQ (reference sequence). The CDR3 is CASSPPGQNYEQYV. Written as DNA, the CDR3 is TGTGCCAGCAGCCCCCCGGGACAGAACTACGAGCAGTACGTC.

This clonotype was observed many times. The chain links TRBV7-2 to TRBJ2-6; no reliable D call. Germline loops: CDR1 SGHTA, CDR2 FQGNSA. There are 13 residues in the CDR3. V was cut by 1 base and J by 4 bases, with 2 bases left in between. The CDR3 DNA follows: TGTGCCAGCAGCTTAGAGGGGGCCAACGTCCTGACTTTC. It is translated as CASSLEGANVLTF.

The chain employs TRBV7-9 and TRBJ2-5; 13 bases map to TRBD2. V shed 5 bases and J 4 bases; nucleotides not matched to a gene: 4. CDR1 is SEHNR and CDR2 is FQNEAQ in the germline V gene (reference sequence). The CDR3 is 15 residues long. CDR3 sequence (DNA): TGTGCCAGCAGCCAGACTAGCGGGGGGCGAGAGACCCAGTACTTC. Protein sequence: CASSQTSGGRETQYF. The full variable domain, completed using reference TRBV7-9 and TRBJ2-5, is DTGVSQNPRHKITKRGQNVTFRCDPISEHNRLYWYRQTLGQGPEFLTYFQNEAQLEKSRLLSDRFSAERPKGSFSTLEIQRTEQGDSAMYLCASSQTSGGRETQYFGPGTRLLVL.

The V call is TRBV20-1, the J call TRBJ2-1; D is uncertain. Per the germline V gene, CDR1 is DFQATT and CDR2 is SNEGSKA (reference sequence). V was pared by 0 bases and J by 9 bases, with 6 bases between. This CDR3 is built from 11 residues. CDR3 loop: CSARDGREQFF. The CDR3 region has the DNA TGCAGTGCTAGAGATGGACGTGAGCAGTTCTTC.

The V call is TRBV28, the J call TRBJ2-3; TRBD1 aligns across 7 bases. Per germline, CDR1 MDHEN and CDR2 SYDVKM. J gave up 0 bases and V 6 bases, and 9 bases lay outside the gene matches. The CDR3 runs to 16 residues. As DNA, the CDR3 is TGTGCCAGCAGAACTGGGACAGTACCTAGCACAGATACGCAGTATTTT. Translated: CASRTGTVPSTDTQYF.

The sample holds many counts of this clonotype. This chain links TRBV12-3 or TRBV12-4 with TRBJ2-6, with 7 bases identical to TRBD2. V trimming: 2 bases; J trimming: 1 base; junction bases outside the gene matches: 8. The CDR3 runs to 18 residues. CDR3 DNA: TGTGCCAGCAGTTTAAGCGGGATGGGTACGTCTGGGGCCAACGTCCTGACTTTC. Translated: CASSLSGMGTSGANVLTF.

This clonotype has at least ten counts. The V and J genes are TRBV20-1 and TRBJ2-1, with TRBD2 matching 11 bases. V dropped 3 bases and J dropped 4; count of bases not matched to a gene: 5. This CDR3 comprises 15 residues. Germline CDR1 is DFQATT and CDR2 is SNEGSKA (reference sequence). This CDR3 reads CSASLLAGGYNEQFF. DNA of the CDR3: TGCAGTGCTAGCCTCCTAGCGGGGGGTTACAATGAGCAGTTCTTC.

In this sample, this clonotype turned up a few times. This CDR3 reads CAGQDFSGNTIYF. CDR3 bases: TGTGCTGGGCAGGACTTCTCTGGAAACACCATATATTTT. The V gene is TRBV2, the J gene TRBJ1-3; D remains unclear. The CDR3 loop spans 13 amino acids. The germline V gene encodes CDR1 SNHLY and CDR2 FYNNEI.

This clonotype was observed many times. This chain links TRBV5-1 with TRBJ1-3; the D is unclear. V lost 4 bases to trimming and J lost 1 base, with 6 bases between them. The CDR3 covers 13 residues. The germline CDR1 and CDR2 sequences are SGHRS and YFSETQ. CDR3 DNA sequence: TGCGCCAGCAGCGTGGCTTCTGGAAACACCATATATTTT. Amino acids: CASSVASGNTIYF.

Only a few counts were recorded for this clonotype. The chain recombines TRBV25-1 with TRBJ1-1; 8 bases match TRBD1. The CDR3 consists of 16 residues. CDR1 is MGHDK and CDR2 is SYGVNS in the germline V gene. V shed 2 bases, J shed 6 bases, and the junction held 11 bases outside the gene matches. This CDR3 reads CASSEGPTGTGSEAFF. The DNA of the CDR3 is TGTGCCAGCAGTGAAGGGCCCACAGGGACAGGCTCTGAAGCTTTCTTT. The variable domain in full, completed from reference TRBV25-1 and TRBJ1-1, reads EADIYQTPRYLVIGTGKKITLECSQTMGHDKMYWYQQDPGMELHLIHYSYGVNSTEKGDLSSESTVSRIRTEHFPLTLESARPSHTSQYLCASSEGPTGTGSEAFFGQGTRLTVV.

This clonotype showed up many times. The chain carries TRBV25-1 and TRBJ2-7; 7 bases are a match to TRBD1. This CDR3 region has 16 residues. Germline CDR1 and CDR2: MGHDK and SYGVNS. V lost 3 bases and J lost 3; bases outside the gene matches: 11. The CDR3 DNA follows: TGTGCCAGCAGTGACCCAGGACAGGTCCAACTCTACGAGCAGTACTTC. Translation: CASSDPGQVQLYEQYF.

There are many counts of this clonotype. The chain couples TRBV6-1 to TRBJ1-5; possibly TRBD1 for D (5 bases). Germline lookup yields CDR1 MNHNS and CDR2 SASEGT. The CDR3 contains 13 residues. Trimming left V 7 bases short and J 7 bases short, with 14 bases between. Written as DNA, the CDR3 is TGTGCCAGCACCGAACAGGTGGGCCAGCCCCAGCATTTT. It yields the protein CASTEQVGQPQHF.

This clonotype was counted ten times or more. V usage is TRBV12-3 or TRBV12-4 and J usage is TRBJ2-1; D is unresolved. CDR3 size: 12 residues. V was cut by 0 bases and J by 10 bases, with 7 bases left in between. CDR3 amino acids: CASSLAREEQFF. For the CDR3, the DNA is TGTGCCAGCAGTTTAGCGCGAGAAGAGCAGTTCTTC.

The chain links TRBV20-1 to TRBJ2-2; 13 bases fit TRBD2. The J segment lost 4 bases and the V segment lost 0 bases, leaving 8 bases of the junction unmatched. The V gene's germline CDR1 is DFQATT and CDR2 SNEGSKA (reference sequence). This CDR3 has 18 residues. CDR3 DNA sequence: TGCAGTGCTAGAGACTTGCCGGGACTAGCGGGGACCACCGGGGAGCTGTTTTTT. Protein: CSARDLPGLAGTTGELFF.

Notes on this clonotype: At one end, the junction sequence differs from germline, possibly due to a read error. The genes are TRBV20-1 and TRBJ1-1, with a tentative D call TRBD1 (5 bases). CDR1 is DFQATT and CDR2 is SNEGSKA in the germline V gene (reference sequence). The CDR3 has 14 amino acids. The CDR3 protein is CSARDWEGFSEASF. The DNA for the CDR3 is TGCAGTGCTAGAGACTGGGAGGGGTTTTCTGAAGCTTCCTTT.

This clonotype occurred many times. The rearrangement uses TRBV5-5 and TRBJ1-1; 11 positions match TRBD1. This CDR3 region has 18 residues. V trimming: 2 bases; J trimming: 5 bases; junction bases outside the gene matches: 14. CDR1 and CDR2 (germline): SGHKS, YYEKEE (reference sequence). The CDR3 DNA sequence: TGTGCCAGCAGCTTCCTGGACAGGGGGCGACTTACGGCGACTGAAGCTTTCTTT. This sequence encodes CASSFLDRGRLTATEAFF.

This clonotype was recorded at least ten times. This chain connects TRBV12-3 or TRBV12-4 to TRBJ2-7; 7 positions agree with TRBD1. V gave up 5 bases and J gave up 2 bases; unmatched junction bases: 3. CDR3 length equals 13 residues. CDR3 in amino acids: CASSRDSPYEQYF. For the CDR3, the DNA is TGTGCCAGCAGTCGGGACAGTCCCTACGAGCAGTACTTC.

This clonotype was recorded at least ten times. The rearrangement uses TRBV7-8 and TRBJ1-4, with TRBD1 as a possible D gene (5 bases). CDR3 size: 14 residues. With 4 bases removed from V and 7 bases from J, the gap between germline ends came to 13 bases. Looked up from germline, CDR1 is SGHVS and CDR2 is FQNEAQ. The CDR3 is CASSSGTWAEKLFF. The CDR3 DNA sequence: TGTGCCAGCAGCTCCGGGACTTGGGCTGAAAAACTGTTTTTT.

Many counts were recorded for this clonotype. The chain carries TRBV12-3 or TRBV12-4 and TRBJ1-5; D is possibly TRBD1 (5 bases). Deletions cut 7 bases from V and 3 bases from J, with 10 bases between. The CDR3 extends over 13 amino acids. The CDR3 reads CASKPGPNQPQHF. DNA for the CDR3: TGTGCCAGCAAGCCGGGGCCCAATCAGCCCCAGCATTTT.

The rearrangement uses TRBV5-1 and TRBJ2-3; D possibly corresponds to TRBD2 (6 bases). This CDR3 has 16 amino acids. CDR1 is SGHRS, CDR2 YFSETQ, per germline. Trimming shortened V by 0 bases and J by 6 bases, and 17 bases separated the two germline ends. The CDR3 sequence is CASSLAKLARGDTQYF. The DNA of the CDR3 is TGCGCCAGCAGCTTGGCCAAACTAGCCCGCGGGGATACGCAGTATTTT.

This clonotype has a count of ten or more. This chain connects TRBV7-9 to TRBJ1-1, with D possibly TRBD1 on 6 matching bases. V was pared by 8 bases and J by 8 bases, with 12 bases between. Germline V gives CDR1 SEHNR, CDR2 FQNEAQ (reference sequence). This CDR3 has 11 residues. Here the CDR3 reads CASGWTAEAFF. CDR3 DNA sequence: TGTGCCAGCGGTTGGACAGCCGAAGCTTTCTTT.